Below, 26 T cell receptor beta chains from the same sample are listed, as sequenced in a study of technical replicates of blood from several donors. TCRdb's copy holds only in-frame clones and misses some; the assay was immunoSEQ multiplex PCR. The sample carries 54,000 or so clones, around 94% recorded once. The sequenced material came from T cells isolated from PBMCs. These receptors were obtained from a human donor in good health.

The J gene is TRBJ2-3, the V gene TRBV15, with 8 bases matching TRBD2. Germline values: CDR1 LNHNV, CDR2 YYDKDF (reference sequence). CDR3 size: 15 residues. The J segment lost 2 bases and the V segment lost 5 bases, leaving 6 bases of the junction unmatched. The CDR3 protein is CATSRGGGHTDTQYF. Here the CDR3 DNA reads TGTGCCACCAGCCGGGGGGGAGGGCACACAGATACGCAGTATTTT.

The rearrangement links TRBV5-1 to TRBJ2-3; 9 positions agree with TRBD1. Germline assignment: CDR1 SGHRS and CDR2 YFSETQ. With V trimmed by 5 bases and J by 3 bases, 13 bases remained unmatched. The CDR3 loop spans 17 amino acids. In nucleotides, the CDR3 is TGCGCCAGCAGGCAAACTTCGGCCGGGACAGGGACAGATACGCAGTATTTT. Amino acid sequence: CASRQTSAGTGTDTQYF. Looking up the rest from reference TRBV5-1 and TRBJ2-3 gives the full variable domain: KAGVTQTPRYLIKTRGQQVTLSCSPISGHRSVSWYQQTPGQGLQFLFEYFSETQRNKGNFPGRFSGRQFSNSRSEMNVSTLELGDSALYLCASRQTSAGTGTDTQYFGPGTRLTVL.

The J gene is TRBJ1-1, the V gene TRBV5-6; no definite D call. V dropped 1 base and J dropped 4 bases, with 14 bases sitting between them. Germline CDR1 and CDR2: SGHDT and YYEEEE. This CDR3 has 15 residues. CDR3 sequence: CASSLRLQPATEAFF. CDR3 bases: TGTGCCAGCAGCTTGAGGCTACAGCCCGCCACTGAAGCTTTCTTT. Using reference TRBV5-6 and TRBJ1-1 for the parts outside the CDR3, the full variable domain is DAGVTQSPTHLIKTRGQQVTLRCSPKSGHDTVSWYQQALGQGPQFIFQYYEEEERQRGNFPDRFSGHQFPNYSSELNVNALLLGDSALYLCASSLRLQPATEAFFGQGTRLTVV.

CDR3 region: CASSVGGLGELFF. DNA for the CDR3: TGTGCCAGCAGCGTAGGGGGCCTAGGGGAGCTGTTTTTT. The chain is built from TRBV9 and TRBJ2-2; a possible D gene is TRBD1 (5 bases). Trimming removed 0 bases at V and 8 bases at J, with 8 bases between. The CDR3 length is 13 residues. The germline gives CDR1 SGDLS, CDR2 YYNGEE.

CDR3 coding DNA: TGTGCCAGCAGTGTCGGCTCCTACGAGCAGTACTTC. It codes for CASSVGSYEQYF. V is TRBV28 and J is TRBJ2-7; D remains ambiguous. V lost 5 bases and J 0 bases, leaving 5 bases between the germline ends. This CDR3 spans 12 amino acids. Germline V gene lookup returns CDR1 MDHEN and CDR2 SYDVKM.

The chain carries TRBV13 and TRBJ2-7, with 10 bases fitting TRBD1. V was clipped by 3 bases and J by 4 bases; unmatched bases: 6. Germline lookup yields CDR1 PRHDT and CDR2 FYEKMQ (reference sequence). The CDR3 spans 15 residues. The CDR3 sequence: CASSLEDRGLYEQYF. The CDR3 nucleotides read TGTGCCAGCAGCTTGGAAGACAGGGGGCTATACGAGCAGTACTTC.

This chain uses TRBV28 with TRBJ2-1, with D possibly matching TRBD1 (5 bases). V lost 6 bases to trimming and J lost 0 bases, with 12 bases between them. The CDR3 has 15 residues. Germline loops: CDR1 MDHEN, CDR2 SYDVKM. This CDR3 reads CASSHRTSSYNEQFF. CDR3 sequence (DNA): TGTGCCAGCAGCCACAGGACGTCCTCCTACAATGAGCAGTTCTTC. Full variable domain (missing parts from reference TRBV28 and TRBJ2-1): DVKVTQSSRYLVKRTGEKVFLECVQDMDHENMFWYRQDPGLGLRLIYFSYDVKMKEKGDIPEGYSVSREKKERFSLILESASTNQTSMYLCASSHRTSSYNEQFFGPGTRLTVL.

The rearrangement uses TRBV7-9 and TRBJ2-7; TRBD1 matches at 7 bases. CDR1 and CDR2 (germline): SEHNR, FQNEAQ (reference sequence). J was trimmed by 4 bases and V by 5 bases; bases with no gene match: 14. The CDR3 is 16 amino acids. CDR3 region: CASSASRQGVRYEQYF. The CDR3 nucleotides are TGTGCCAGCAGCGCCTCCCGACAGGGAGTCCGTTACGAGCAGTACTTC.

The rearrangement links TRBV11-1 to TRBJ1-1, with 8 bases fitting TRBD1. Germline lookup yields CDR1 SGHAT and CDR2 FQDESV (reference sequence). The CDR3 is made up of 15 amino acids. J lost 4 bases, V lost 5 bases, and 9 bases had no gene match. The chain's CDR3 is CASSPRTGSGTEAFF. In nucleotides, the CDR3 is TGTGCCAGCAGCCCCCGGACAGGGTCGGGCACTGAAGCTTTCTTT. Full variable domain (rest looked up from reference TRBV11-1 and TRBJ1-1): EAEVAQSPRYKITEKSQAVAFWCDPISGHATLYWYRQILGQGPELLVQFQDESVVDDSQLPKDRFSAERLKGVDSTLKIQPAELGDSAMYLCASSPRTGSGTEAFFGQGTRLTVV.

The V gene is TRBV6-5, the J gene TRBJ1-3, with 7 bases identical to TRBD1. V was pared by 1 base and J by 1 base, with 4 bases of the junction left unmatched. The CDR3 is made up of 16 amino acids. CDR1 and CDR2 (germline): MNHEY, SVGAGI. CDR3 nucleotides: TGTGCCAGCAGTTACTTGAACAGGGGATCTGGAAACACCATATATTTT. It codes for CASSYLNRGSGNTIYF.

The V and J genes are TRBV28 and TRBJ2-2; 7 positions agree with TRBD2. The germline CDR1 and CDR2 sequences are MDHEN and SYDVKM. V shed 3 bases and J 3 bases; nucleotides not matched to a gene: 7. The CDR3 covers 16 residues. CDR3 coding DNA: TGTGCCAGCAGTTTTCTTAGGGCGGGGGACACCGGGGAGCTGTTTTTT. Translation: CASSFLRAGDTGELFF.

V is TRBV7-9 and J is TRBJ1-3; unclear D gene. Trimming took 3 bases from V and 0 from J, leaving 21 bases between them. The CDR3 is 19 amino acids. The V gene's germline CDR1 is SEHNR and CDR2 FQNEAQ (reference sequence). CDR3 sequence (DNA): TGTGCCAGCAGCTTCTGGCAGCTTACCCCCCGGAGCTCTGGAAACACCATATATTTT. This sequence encodes CASSFWQLTPRSSGNTIYF.

The rearrangement links TRBV11-1 to TRBJ2-5, with 9 bases that match TRBD2. Germline V CDR1 and CDR2: SGHAT, FQDESV (reference sequence). The junction had 0 bases not matched to a gene; V was cut back by 1 base and J by 0 bases. This CDR3 contains 15 residues. The CDR3 nucleotides read TGTGCCAGCAGCTTAGGACTAGCGGACCAAGAGACCCAGTACTTC. It translates to CASSLGLADQETQYF.

This clone was recorded once. The rearrangement links TRBV5-4 to TRBJ2-1, with 11 bases fitting TRBD2. The junction had 3 bases not matched to a gene; V was cut back by 0 bases and J by 4 bases. The CDR3 consists of 16 residues. The germline CDR1 and CDR2 sequences are SGHNT and YYREEE (reference sequence). The CDR3 nucleotides are TGTGCCAGCAGCTTGGAGGGACTAGCGGCATACAATGAGCAGTTCTTC. The encoded protein is CASSLEGLAAYNEQFF.

The DNA for the CDR3 is TGTGCCAGCTCACCACCGGACAGGGGGTTTTACGAGCAGTACTTC. As protein: CASSPPDRGFYEQYF. The V call is TRBV18, the J call TRBJ2-7; 10 nucleotides align to TRBD1. This CDR3 has 15 residues. With 0 bases clipped from V and 4 bases from J, the junction kept 3 bases outside the gene matches. CDR1 is KGHSH and CDR2 is LQKENI in the germline V gene.

The genes are TRBV5-4 and TRBJ1-1, with 7 bases that match TRBD1. Germline V gene sequence: CDR1 SGHNT, CDR2 YYREEE (reference sequence). Germline trimming cut 4 bases from V and 3 bases from J; bases unmatched to any gene: 9. This CDR3 comprises 15 residues. The CDR3 loop reads CASSTSGGGYTEAFF. DNA of the CDR3: TGTGCCAGCAGCACTTCAGGGGGTGGGTACACTGAAGCTTTCTTT.

This clone has a single count. This chain joins TRBV5-1 and TRBJ2-1; TRBD1 aligns across 7 bases. The germline V gene encodes CDR1 SGHRS and CDR2 YFSETQ. The CDR3 runs to 15 residues. J lost 7 bases, V lost 0 bases, and 7 bases had no gene match. This chain's CDR3 is CASSLEGGAVNEQFF. For the CDR3, the DNA is TGCGCCAGCAGCTTGGAAGGGGGCGCAGTGAATGAGCAGTTCTTC.

The CDR3 loop reads CASSGGQGALTGELFF. In nucleotides, the CDR3 is TGCGCCAGCAGTGGGGGACAGGGGGCGCTCACCGGGGAGCTGTTTTTT. The chain couples TRBV10-2 to TRBJ2-2; 12 positions agree with TRBD1. Trimming cost V 4 bases and J 4 bases; bases outside gene matches: 4. Per germline, CDR1 WSHSY and CDR2 SAAADI. The CDR3 contains 16 residues.

The rearrangement uses TRBV5-4 and TRBJ2-7, with a tentative D call TRBD2 (5 bases). V was trimmed by 10 bases and J by 4 bases, leaving 18 bases between them. This CDR3 is built from 13 residues. Germline CDR1 and CDR2: SGHNT and YYREEE (reference sequence). In DNA form, the CDR3 reads TGTGCCTTCCAAGCGAGTAGCGTTTACGAGCAGTACTTC. Translated: CAFQASSVYEQYF.

CDR3 nucleotides: TGTGCCAGCAGATCTCCTGGGGGCAGGGAAGAGACCCAGTACTTC. Its protein product is CASRSPGGREETQYF. The chain uses TRBV11-2 and TRBJ2-5; the D gene is possibly TRBD1 (6 bases). CDR3 length equals 15 residues. CDR1 and CDR2 from the germline V gene are SGHAT and FQNNGV. The germline V and J ends were trimmed by 6 bases and 3 bases, with 17 bases remaining between them. The whole variable domain, filled in from reference TRBV11-2 and TRBJ2-5, reads EAGVAQSPRYKIIEKRQSVAFWCNPISGHATLYWYQQILGQGPKLLIQFQNNGVVDDSQLPKDRFSAERLKGVDSTLKIQPAKLEDSAVYLCASRSPGGREETQYFGPGTRLLVL.

The chain uses TRBV28 and TRBJ2-5; perhaps TRBD2 as D (6 bases). This CDR3 contains 19 residues. The germline V gene encodes CDR1 MDHEN and CDR2 SYDVKM. V was cut by 5 bases and J by 0 bases, with 25 bases left in between. CDR3 region: CASSLLPLRLVADQETQYF. For the CDR3, the DNA is TGTGCCAGCAGTCTACTCCCACTGCGACTAGTTGCAGACCAAGAGACCCAGTACTTC.

The V call is TRBV10-3, the J call TRBJ2-7; possible D gene TRBD1, 5 bases. Trimming shortened V by 8 bases and J by 0 bases, and 11 bases separated the two germline ends. CDR1 is ENHRY, CDR2 SYGVKD, per germline. The CDR3 length is 13 residues. CDR3 in DNA: TGTGCCATCCAGGGCGGCGTCTCCTACGAGCAGTACTTC. This codes for CAIQGGVSYEQYF.

The V call is TRBV9, the J call TRBJ1-5; no reliable D call. CDR1 and CDR2 (germline): SGDLS, YYNGEE. The V gene lost 0 bases and the J gene lost 3 bases, with 7 bases spanning the gap. The CDR3 has 14 amino acids. The CDR3 spells CASSVGGYNQPQHF. DNA for the CDR3: TGTGCCAGCAGCGTAGGAGGGTACAATCAGCCCCAGCATTTT. Variable domain in full (rest from reference TRBV9 and TRBJ1-5): DSGVTQTPKHLITATGQRVTLRCSPRSGDLSVYWYQQSLDQGLQFLIQYYNGEERAKGNILERFSAQQFPDLHSELNLSSLELGDSALYFCASSVGGYNQPQHFGDGTRLSIL.

The chain uses TRBV9 and TRBJ2-5; the D is unclear. The CDR3 has 13 amino acids. The ends were cut back, 3 bases at V and 2 bases at J, with 8 bases in the middle. Per germline, CDR1 SGDLS and CDR2 YYNGEE. CDR3 region: CASSADLQETQYF. CDR3 in DNA: TGTGCCAGCAGCGCCGACTTGCAAGAGACCCAGTACTTC. The whole variable domain, filled in from reference TRBV9 and TRBJ2-5, reads DSGVTQTPKHLITATGQRVTLRCSPRSGDLSVYWYQQSLDQGLQFLIQYYNGEERAKGNILERFSAQQFPDLHSELNLSSLELGDSALYFCASSADLQETQYFGPGTRLLVL.

The rearrangement uses TRBV11-3 and TRBJ2-1; weak D call: TRBD2 (6 bases). The V end was cut by 1 base, the J end by 6 bases, with 10 bases between. This CDR3 has 14 residues. From germline, CDR1 is SGHNT and CDR2 YENEEA. The CDR3 loop is CASSLGWDFNEQFF. CDR3 bases: TGTGCCAGCAGCTTAGGCTGGGACTTCAATGAGCAGTTCTTC.

The chain employs TRBV29-1 and TRBJ1-1; D is ambiguous. V lost 5 bases, J lost 0 bases, and 10 bases lay in between. The CDR3 sequence is 13 residues long. Germline V lookup: CDR1 SQVTM, CDR2 ANQGSEA. DNA of the CDR3: TGCAGCGTTTTCAAGCCTCTGAACACTGAAGCTTTCTTT. It translates to CSVFKPLNTEAFF.